The 21 T cell receptor beta chains listed next were all sequenced from one sample in a study of blood T cells in healthy people across ages. A second PCR, run for about 6 to 11 cycles, used a sample-barcoded 5' primer plus a J-beta primer mix. TCRdb re-derived calls from the 5' RACE reads in MiXCR, one entry per CDR3 protein. In the table there are roughly 800,000 distinct CDR3 sequences, roughly 50% of which are singletons. Material: blood. Receptor source: a man at least 80 years old in good health.

The V call is TRBV28, the J call TRBJ1-2; the D gene is possibly TRBD1 (5 bases). Trimming took off 7 bases at V and 8 bases at J, with 14 bases between the two ends. The CDR3 consists of 12 residues. Germline CDR1 is MDHEN and CDR2 is SYDVKM. The CDR3 nucleotides read TGTGCCAGCACTTCACAGGCGAGGGGCTACACCTTC. This codes for CASTSQARGYTF.

This clonotype was seen only a few times. The CDR3 reads CASSSKTVYNEQFF. For the CDR3, the DNA is TGTGCCAGCAGCTCCAAGACGGTTTACAATGAGCAGTTCTTC. The chain carries TRBV7-2 and TRBJ2-1; the D is unclear. Deletions cut 4 bases from V and 4 bases from J, with 11 bases between. Germline V gives CDR1 SGHTA, CDR2 FQGNSA. There are 14 residues in the CDR3.

V usage is TRBV7-2 and J usage is TRBJ2-3; unclear D gene. In germline, CDR1 is SGHTA, CDR2 FQGNSA. The CDR3 loop spans 13 amino acids. Trimming removed 5 bases at V and 14 bases at J, with 20 bases between. The CDR3 nucleotides are TGTGCCAGCAGCAAGTCGGACGGACGATACGCGTATTTT. Amino acid sequence: CASSKSDGRYAYF. The full variable domain, its missing parts supplied by reference TRBV7-2 and TRBJ2-3, is GAGVSQSPSNKVTEKGKDVELRCDPISGHTALYWYRQSLGQGLEFLIYFQGNSAPDKSGLPSDRFSAERTGGSVSTLTIQRTQQEDSAVYLCASSKSDGRYAYFGPGTRLTVL.

The rearrangement links TRBV21-1 to TRBJ2-2; TRBD2, as called in the table, went unchecked against the DNA. TRBV21-1 counts as a pseudogene. The CDR3 is made up of 17 amino acids. CDR3 sequence: CASSKRAGRFNTGELFF. For the CDR3, the DNA is TGTGCCAGCAGCAAAAGGGCAGGGAGGTTTAACACCGGGGAGCTGTTTTTT.

Only a few counts were recorded for this clonotype. The gene calls are TRBV7-2 and TRBJ1-1; 7 positions match TRBD1. Germline CDR1 and CDR2: SGHTA and FQGNSA. The CDR3 loop spans 13 amino acids. Unmatched junction bases numbered 3, after V lost 4 bases and J lost 4 bases. DNA of the CDR3: TGTGCCAGCAGCTACCGACAGGGCACTGAAGCTTTCTTT. The encoded protein is CASSYRQGTEAFF.

V and J are TRBV20-1 and TRBJ2-1, with 8 positions matching TRBD2. Germline V lookup: CDR1 DFQATT, CDR2 SNEGSKA (reference sequence). The CDR3 is made up of 16 amino acids. V gave up 0 bases and J gave up 4 bases; unmatched junction bases: 8. In nucleotides, the CDR3 is TGCAGTGCTAGAGATCCTATAGCGGGGTTATACAATGAGCAGTTCTTC. Residues: CSARDPIAGLYNEQFF.

The chain is built from TRBV7-8 and TRBJ2-3; 11 bases map to TRBD2. Germline V gene lookup returns CDR1 SGHVS and CDR2 FQNEAQ. This CDR3 has 20 residues. After removal of 6 bases from V and 14 bases from J, the junction contained 31 bases not matched to a gene. CDR3 nucleotides: TGTGCCAGCAGTAGTTCACGGAATACTAGCGGGAGATTGGGGGAAAGATACGCGTATTTT. This codes for CASSSSRNTSGRLGERYAYF. Together with reference TRBV7-8 and TRBJ2-3, the CDR3 gives the full variable domain: GAGVSQSPRYKVAKRGQDVALRCDPISGHVSLFWYQQALGQGPEFLTYFQNEAQLDKSGLPSDRFFAERPEGSVSTLKIQRTQQEDSAVYLCASSSSRNTSGRLGERYAYFGPGTRLTVL.

With regard to this clonotype: A much larger clone differs by one base, so this may be a read error. J is TRBJ2-1 and V is TRBV3-1; D remains ambiguous. From germline, CDR1 is LGHDT and CDR2 YNNKEL (reference sequence). This CDR3 has 10 amino acids. CDR3 DNA: TGTGCCAACAGCCAAGGCGAGCAGTTCTTC. This codes for CANSQGEQFF.

Comments on this clonotype: With a much larger clone just one base away, this may be a read error. The gene calls are TRBV27 and TRBJ2-5, with 7 positions matching TRBD1. CDR1 and CDR2 from the germline V gene are MNHEY and SMNVEV (reference sequence). V gave up 2 bases and J gave up 11 bases; unmatched junction bases: 17. The length of the CDR3 is 16 residues. CDR3 nucleotide sequence: TGTGCCAGCAGTTTACGAGACAGGGATCCCTACAATGAGCAGTACTTC. Translation gives CASSLRDRDPYNEQYF.

Of note for this clonotype: One end of the junction fails to match germline, which may point to a read error. The J gene is TRBJ2-1, the V gene TRBV5-1; a weak D match, TRBD2 (6 bases). Per the germline V gene, CDR1 is SGHRS and CDR2 is YFSETQ. The CDR3 spans 14 residues. The DNA of the CDR3 is TGTGCCAGCAGCTTAGCGGCAGGTCTCAATGAGCAGTTCTTC. Translating it yields CASSLAAGLNEQFF.

The chain employs TRBV5-1 and TRBJ1-3; D is ambiguous. Trimming cost V 4 bases and J 0 bases, with 20 bases left between them. This CDR3 has 18 amino acids. From germline, CDR1 is SGHRS and CDR2 YFSETQ. DNA of the CDR3: TGCGCCAGCAGCAGACTCATTCCCGGACGGGACTCTGGAAACACCATATATTTT. Amino acid sequence: CASSRLIPGRDSGNTIYF.

The chain has TRBV2 and TRBJ2-4; 7 bases are a match to TRBD2. Trimming removed 2 bases from V and 3 bases from J; junction bases left unmatched: 10. Per germline, CDR1 SNHLY and CDR2 FYNNEI. The CDR3 covers 17 residues. CDR3 amino acids: CASSERGREGGKNIQYF. In DNA form, the CDR3 reads TGTGCCAGCAGTGAAAGGGGCAGGGAGGGAGGCAAAAACATTCAGTACTTC.

The chain has TRBV13 and TRBJ2-1; no firm D call. Germline-derived CDR1 and CDR2 are PRHDT and FYEKMQ (reference sequence). The V end lost 5 bases, the J end lost 0 bases, and 14 bases lay between the germline ends. This CDR3 contains 16 residues. CDR3 amino acids: CASSQLPASSYNEQFF. The CDR3 bases are TGTGCCAGCAGCCAACTCCCGGCGAGCTCCTACAATGAGCAGTTCTTC.

Remarks on this clonotype: A much larger clone lies a single base off, so this may be a read error. This rearrangement joins TRBV24-1 to TRBJ2-1, with D possibly being TRBD1 or TRBD2 (5 bases each). CDR1 is KGHDR and CDR2 is SFDVKD in the germline V gene. The CDR3 runs to 17 residues. The V and J ends lost 4 bases and 10 bases respectively, with 25 bases between them. The DNA for the CDR3 is TGTGCCACCAGTGACCAACGGGGACGAGCGGAGGAACAGGAGCAGTTCTTC. This translates into CATSDQRGRAEEQEQFF.

This chain connects TRBV5-1 to TRBJ2-1; 8 nucleotides line up with TRBD1. Germline-derived CDR1 and CDR2 are SGHRS and YFSETQ. The CDR3 covers 16 residues. Trimming cost V 4 bases and J 2 bases; bases outside gene matches: 8. In DNA form, the CDR3 reads TGCGCCAGCAGCCTCCCTCGGACAGGGACCTACAATGAGCAGTTCTTC. It encodes CASSLPRTGTYNEQFF.

Here the CDR3 reads CSAQEPPSGTQYF. The CDR3 DNA reads as TGCAGTGCCCAGGAACCCCCAAGCGGGACCCAGTACTTC. The gene calls are TRBV20-1 and TRBJ2-5, with D maybe TRBD2 (5 bases). V lost 6 bases to trimming and J lost 7 bases, with 18 bases between them. The CDR3 contains 13 residues. From germline, CDR1 is DFQATT and CDR2 SNEGSKA (reference sequence).

This clonotype showed up just a few times. The DNA for the CDR3 is TGCAGCGCCACGACAGACAGGGGGGTCTACGAGCAGTACTTC. This translates into CSATTDRGVYEQYF. The chain uses TRBV29-1 and TRBJ2-7; the match to TRBD1 covers 9 bases. This CDR3 contains 14 residues. V shed 7 bases, J shed 3 bases, and the junction held 10 bases outside the gene matches. Germline V lookup: CDR1 SQVTM, CDR2 ANQGSEA.

In its sample, this clonotype was seen many times. The chain has TRBV6-5 and TRBJ2-7; D is perhaps TRBD1 or TRBD2 (5 bases each). There are 12 residues in the CDR3. Germline-derived CDR1 and CDR2 are MNHEY and SVGAGI. Trimming stripped 5 bases from V and 1 base from J, with 6 bases between. CDR3 region: CASSGGSYEQYF. The CDR3 coding sequence is TGTGCCAGCAGTGGGGGATCCTACGAGCAGTACTTC.

This clonotype was counted a few times. The chain combines TRBV7-8 with TRBJ2-7, with D perhaps TRBD1 (5 bases). Looked up from germline, CDR1 is SGHVS and CDR2 is FQNEAQ. This CDR3 has 13 residues. Trimming removed 8 bases at V and 5 bases at J, with 16 bases between. DNA of the CDR3: TGTGCCAGCTCCTGGATCAGGGTCCACGAGCAGTACTTC. This sequence encodes CASSWIRVHEQYF.

The chain links TRBV21-1 to TRBJ1-1; TRBD1 is taken as the D call from the table, unchecked against the DNA. TRBV21-1 is shown as a pseudogene. The CDR3 consists of 13 residues. The CDR3: CASTAGVNTEAFF. CDR3 coding DNA: TGTGCCAGCACCGCCGGGGTGAACACTGAAGCTTTCTTT.

This chain connects TRBV29-1 to TRBJ2-7; D unclear. The CDR3 length is 12 residues. Germline V gives CDR1 SQVTM, CDR2 ANQGSEA. With 1 base removed from V and 3 bases from J, the gap between germline ends came to 7 bases. The CDR3 loop reads CSVEGARYEQYF. CDR3 sequence (DNA): TGCAGCGTTGAAGGGGCACGCTACGAGCAGTACTTC.